This TCR beta chain was sequenced during a study of blood T cell repertoires in COVID-19. Study overall: The United States, Italy and Spain supplied acute and convalescent COVID-19 samples. PBMCs, B-cell-depleted T cells, or T cells provided the cDNA or gDNA that made up the material.

CDR1 is ENHRY and CDR2 is SYGVKD in the germline V gene. This CDR3 has 15 residues. V trimming: 0 bases; J trimming: 4 bases; junction bases outside the gene matches: 3. Original processing notes: Researchers report that nucleated cell counts were estimated from reference gene primer amplification. TCRdb keeps only in-frame clones here, not all; method: immunoSEQ multiplex PCR. V, J and clone size were drawn from that table, and D and trimming were deduced from the DNA. Of roughly 40,000 clones detected, 88% appear once; the ten largest clones hold over 3.5%. The sequence derives from a human donor in a cohort sampled during active COVID-19. Input material: peripheral blood. V usage is TRBV10-3 and J usage is TRBJ2-7; 10 bases fit TRBD1. The CDR3 coding sequence is TGTGCCATCAGTGAGTCGACAGGGGGCGGTTACGAGCAGTACTTC. This codes for CAISESTGGGYEQYF.